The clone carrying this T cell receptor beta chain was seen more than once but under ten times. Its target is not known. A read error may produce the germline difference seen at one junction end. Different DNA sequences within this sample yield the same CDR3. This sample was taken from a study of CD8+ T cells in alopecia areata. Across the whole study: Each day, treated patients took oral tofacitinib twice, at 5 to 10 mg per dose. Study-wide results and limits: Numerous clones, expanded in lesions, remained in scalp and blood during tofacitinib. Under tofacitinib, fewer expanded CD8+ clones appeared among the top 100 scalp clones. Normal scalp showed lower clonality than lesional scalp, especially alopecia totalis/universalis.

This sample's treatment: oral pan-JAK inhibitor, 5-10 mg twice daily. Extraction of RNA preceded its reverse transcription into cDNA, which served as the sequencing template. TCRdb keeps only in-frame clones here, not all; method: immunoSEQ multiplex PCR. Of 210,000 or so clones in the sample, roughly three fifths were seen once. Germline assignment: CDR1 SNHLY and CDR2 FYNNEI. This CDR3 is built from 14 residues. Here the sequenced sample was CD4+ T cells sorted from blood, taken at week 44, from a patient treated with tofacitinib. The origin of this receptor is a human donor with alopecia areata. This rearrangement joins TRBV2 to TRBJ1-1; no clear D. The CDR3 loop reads CASVRRLENTEAFF. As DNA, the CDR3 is TGTGCCAGCGTGAGGAGACTGGAGAACACCGAAGCTTTCTTT.